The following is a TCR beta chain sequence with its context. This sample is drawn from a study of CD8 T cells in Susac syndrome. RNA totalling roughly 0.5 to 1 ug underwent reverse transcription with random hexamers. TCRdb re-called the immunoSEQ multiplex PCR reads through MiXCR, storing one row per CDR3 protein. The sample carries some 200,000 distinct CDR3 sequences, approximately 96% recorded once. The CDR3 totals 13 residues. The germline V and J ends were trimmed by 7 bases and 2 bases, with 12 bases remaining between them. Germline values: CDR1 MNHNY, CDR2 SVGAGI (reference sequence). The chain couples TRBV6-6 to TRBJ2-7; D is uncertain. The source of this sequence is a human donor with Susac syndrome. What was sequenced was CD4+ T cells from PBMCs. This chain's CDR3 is CASNSPTAYEQYF. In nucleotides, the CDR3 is TGTGCCAGCAACTCCCCAACCGCCTACGAGCAGTACTTC.